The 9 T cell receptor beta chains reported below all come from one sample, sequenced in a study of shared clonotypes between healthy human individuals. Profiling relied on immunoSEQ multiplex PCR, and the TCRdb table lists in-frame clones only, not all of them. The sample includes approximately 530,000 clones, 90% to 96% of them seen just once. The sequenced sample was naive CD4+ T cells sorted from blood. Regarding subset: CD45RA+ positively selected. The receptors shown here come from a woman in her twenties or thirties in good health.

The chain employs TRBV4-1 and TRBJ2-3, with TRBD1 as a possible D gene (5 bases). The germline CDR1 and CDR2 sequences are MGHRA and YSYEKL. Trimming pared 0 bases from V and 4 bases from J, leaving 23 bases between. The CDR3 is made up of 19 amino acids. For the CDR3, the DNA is TGCGCCAGCAGCCAAGATGGGCCAGGGTTTACGCAGTATGCAGATACGCAGTATTTT. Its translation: CASSQDGPGFTQYADTQYF.

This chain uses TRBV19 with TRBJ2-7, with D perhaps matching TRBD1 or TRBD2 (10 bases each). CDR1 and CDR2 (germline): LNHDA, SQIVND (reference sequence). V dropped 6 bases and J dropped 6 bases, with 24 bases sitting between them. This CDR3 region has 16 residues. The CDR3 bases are TGTGCCAGTAGCGACAGGGGGCGGCTAGCGGGAGTCGAGCAGTACTTC. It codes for CASSDRGRLAGVEQYF.

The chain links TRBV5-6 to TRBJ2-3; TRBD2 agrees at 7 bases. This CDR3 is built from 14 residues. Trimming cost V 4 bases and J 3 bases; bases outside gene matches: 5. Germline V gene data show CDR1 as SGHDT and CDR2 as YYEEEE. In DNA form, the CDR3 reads TGTGCCAGCAGCCGGCGGGGGATAACAGATACGCAGTATTTT. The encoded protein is CASSRRGITDTQYF.

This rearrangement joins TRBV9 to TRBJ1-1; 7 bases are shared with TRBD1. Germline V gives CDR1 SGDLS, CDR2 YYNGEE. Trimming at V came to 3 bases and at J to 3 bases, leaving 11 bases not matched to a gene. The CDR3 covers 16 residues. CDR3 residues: CASSADRVGEDTEAFF. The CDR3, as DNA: TGTGCCAGCAGCGCTGACAGGGTTGGGGAGGACACTGAAGCTTTCTTT.

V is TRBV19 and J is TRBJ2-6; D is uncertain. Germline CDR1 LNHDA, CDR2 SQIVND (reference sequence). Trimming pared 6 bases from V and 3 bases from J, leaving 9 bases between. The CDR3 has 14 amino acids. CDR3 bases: TGTGCCAGTAGGGGTTGGGATGGGGCCAACGTCCTGACTTTC. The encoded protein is CASRGWDGANVLTF.

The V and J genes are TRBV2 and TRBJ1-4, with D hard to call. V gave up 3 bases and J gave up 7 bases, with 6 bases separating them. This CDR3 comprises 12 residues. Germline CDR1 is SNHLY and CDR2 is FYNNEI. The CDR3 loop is CASSDFGEKLFF. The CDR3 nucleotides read TGTGCCAGCAGTGATTTCGGTGAAAAACTGTTTTTT.

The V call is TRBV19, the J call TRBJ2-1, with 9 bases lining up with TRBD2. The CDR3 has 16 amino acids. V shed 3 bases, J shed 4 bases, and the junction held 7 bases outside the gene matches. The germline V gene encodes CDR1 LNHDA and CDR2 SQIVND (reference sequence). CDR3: CASSIVSSGRYNEQFF. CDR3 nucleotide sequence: TGTGCCAGTAGTATTGTGAGTAGCGGGAGATACAATGAGCAGTTCTTC.

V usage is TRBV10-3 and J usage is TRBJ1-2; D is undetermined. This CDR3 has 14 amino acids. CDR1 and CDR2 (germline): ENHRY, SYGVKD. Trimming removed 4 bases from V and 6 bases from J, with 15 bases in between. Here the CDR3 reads CAISGSGSTNGYTF. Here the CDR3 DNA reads TGTGCCATCAGTGGGAGCGGATCTACCAATGGCTACACCTTC.

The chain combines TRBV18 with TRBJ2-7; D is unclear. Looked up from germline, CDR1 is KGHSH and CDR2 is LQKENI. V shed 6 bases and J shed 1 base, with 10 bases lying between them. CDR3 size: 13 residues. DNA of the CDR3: TGTGCCAGCTCGCAGGCACCGTCCTACGAGCAGTACTTC. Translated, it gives CASSQAPSYEQYF.